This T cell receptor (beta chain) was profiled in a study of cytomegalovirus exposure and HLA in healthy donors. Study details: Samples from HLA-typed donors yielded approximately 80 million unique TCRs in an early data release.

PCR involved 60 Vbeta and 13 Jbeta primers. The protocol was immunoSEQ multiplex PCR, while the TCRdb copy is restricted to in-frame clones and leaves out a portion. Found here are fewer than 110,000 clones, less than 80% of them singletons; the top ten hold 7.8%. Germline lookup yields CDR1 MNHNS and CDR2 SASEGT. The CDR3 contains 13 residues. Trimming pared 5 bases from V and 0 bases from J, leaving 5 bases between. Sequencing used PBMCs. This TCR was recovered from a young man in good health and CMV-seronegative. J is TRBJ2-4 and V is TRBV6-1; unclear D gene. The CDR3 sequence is CASSPIAKNIQYF. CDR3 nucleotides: TGTGCCAGCAGTCCCATAGCCAAAAACATTCAGTACTTC.